This T cell receptor beta chain was retrieved from a study of glioma-infiltrating T cells after dendritic cell vaccination. Study-wide findings and caveats: Patients with more pretreatment TILs had longer time to progression and survival.

The CDR3 is 16 amino acids. Time point in this sample: after dendritic cell vaccination, including at tumor progression/relapse. Only patients with spare fresh-frozen tumor and over two years of follow-up were included. PBMC sampling occurred before vaccination, two weeks after the third dose, and at progression. In regard to this clone: Its antigen is currently unknown.

The primer mix had 60 V beta and 13 J beta primers. Produced via immunoSEQ multiplex PCR; TCRdb's table is partial and in-frame only. Here the sample spans more than 70,000 clones, about nine tenths being singletons. The specimen comprised blood, sampled after dendritic cell vaccination. This sequence joins TRBV12-2 and TRBJ2-1; TRBD1 is taken as the D call from the table, unchecked against the DNA. TRBV12-2 is tagged as a pseudogene. The TCR comes from a human donor with glioblastoma. The CDR3 DNA sequence: TGTGCAAGTCGCTTTAGACAGGGGGGAGGCTACAATGAGCAGTTCTTC. Protein product: CASRFRQGGGYNEQFF.